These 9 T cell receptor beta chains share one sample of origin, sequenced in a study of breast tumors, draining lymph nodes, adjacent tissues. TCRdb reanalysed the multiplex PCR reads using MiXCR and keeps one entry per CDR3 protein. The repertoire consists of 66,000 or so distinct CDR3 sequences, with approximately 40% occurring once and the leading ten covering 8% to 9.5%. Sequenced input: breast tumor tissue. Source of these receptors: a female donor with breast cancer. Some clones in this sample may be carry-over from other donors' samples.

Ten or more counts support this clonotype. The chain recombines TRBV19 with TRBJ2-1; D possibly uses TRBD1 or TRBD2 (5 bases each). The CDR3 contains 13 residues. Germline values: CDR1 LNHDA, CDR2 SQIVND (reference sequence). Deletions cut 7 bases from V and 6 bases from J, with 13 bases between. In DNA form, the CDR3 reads TGTGCCAGTAACTTTCCCGGGACCAATGAGCAGTTCTTC. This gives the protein CASNFPGTNEQFF.

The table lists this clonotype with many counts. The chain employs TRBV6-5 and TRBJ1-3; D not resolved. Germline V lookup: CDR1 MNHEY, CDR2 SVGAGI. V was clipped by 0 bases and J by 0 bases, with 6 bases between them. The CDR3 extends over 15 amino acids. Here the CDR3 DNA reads TGTGCCAGCAGTTACTCTTGGGCCTCTGGAAACACCATATATTTT. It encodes CASSYSWASGNTIYF.

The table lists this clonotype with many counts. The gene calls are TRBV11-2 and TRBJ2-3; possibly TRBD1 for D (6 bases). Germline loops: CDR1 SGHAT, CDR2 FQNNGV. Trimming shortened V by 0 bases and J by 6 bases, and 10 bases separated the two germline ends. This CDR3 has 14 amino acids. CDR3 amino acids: CASSLDDTGDTQYF. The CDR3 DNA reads TGTGCCAGCAGCTTAGATGATACAGGGGATACGCAGTATTTT.

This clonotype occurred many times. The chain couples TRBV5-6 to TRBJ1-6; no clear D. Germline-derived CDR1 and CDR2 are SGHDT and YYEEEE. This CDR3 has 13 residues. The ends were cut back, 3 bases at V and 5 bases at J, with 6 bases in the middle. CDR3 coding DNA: TGTGCCAGCAGCTCAGTGAATAATTCACCCCTCCACTTT. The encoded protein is CASSSVNNSPLHF.

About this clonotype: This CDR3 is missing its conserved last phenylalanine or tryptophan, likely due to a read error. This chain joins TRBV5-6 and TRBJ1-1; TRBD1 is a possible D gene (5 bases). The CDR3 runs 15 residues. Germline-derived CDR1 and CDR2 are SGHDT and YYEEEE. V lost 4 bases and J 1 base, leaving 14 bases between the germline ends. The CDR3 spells CASSRRVTGNTEAFL. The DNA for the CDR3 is TGTGCCAGCAGCCGCAGAGTAACAGGGAACACTGAAGCTTTCCTT.

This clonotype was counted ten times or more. The CDR3 loop is CSARDLMGGPQHF. The CDR3 DNA is TGCAGTGCTAGAGATCTTATGGGAGGTCCCCAGCATTTT. V gene TRBV20-1 combines with J gene TRBJ1-5; D remains unclear. V lost 0 bases and J 10 bases, leaving 13 bases between the germline ends. Per germline, CDR1 DFQATT and CDR2 SNEGSKA (reference sequence). This CDR3 region has 13 residues.

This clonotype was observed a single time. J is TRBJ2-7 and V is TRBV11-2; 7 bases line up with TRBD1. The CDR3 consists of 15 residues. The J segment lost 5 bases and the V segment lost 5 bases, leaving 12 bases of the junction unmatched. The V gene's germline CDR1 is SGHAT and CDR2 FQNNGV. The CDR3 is CASSQQTGAIDEQYF. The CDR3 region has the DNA TGTGCCAGCAGCCAACAAACAGGGGCCATCGACGAGCAGTACTTC. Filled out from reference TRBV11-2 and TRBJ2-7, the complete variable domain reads EAGVAQSPRYKIIEKRQSVAFWCNPISGHATLYWYQQILGQGPKLLIQFQNNGVVDDSQLPKDRFSAERLKGVDSTLKIQPAKLEDSAVYLCASSQQTGAIDEQYFGPGTRLTVT.

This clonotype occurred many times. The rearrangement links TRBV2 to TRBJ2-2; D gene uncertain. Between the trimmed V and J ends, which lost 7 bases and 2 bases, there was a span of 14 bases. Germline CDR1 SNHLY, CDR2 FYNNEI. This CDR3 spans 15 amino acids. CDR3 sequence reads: CASISTGDNTGELFF. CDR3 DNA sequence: TGTGCCAGCATATCAACGGGCGATAACACCGGGGAGCTGTTTTTT.

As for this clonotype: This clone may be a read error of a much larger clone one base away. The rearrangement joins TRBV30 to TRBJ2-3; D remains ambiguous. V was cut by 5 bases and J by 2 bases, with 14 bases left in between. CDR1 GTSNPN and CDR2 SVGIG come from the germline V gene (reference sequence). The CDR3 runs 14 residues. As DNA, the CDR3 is TGTGCCTGGGGCCAAATGGGGAACACAGATACGCAGTATTTT. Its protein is CAWGQMGNTDTQYF.